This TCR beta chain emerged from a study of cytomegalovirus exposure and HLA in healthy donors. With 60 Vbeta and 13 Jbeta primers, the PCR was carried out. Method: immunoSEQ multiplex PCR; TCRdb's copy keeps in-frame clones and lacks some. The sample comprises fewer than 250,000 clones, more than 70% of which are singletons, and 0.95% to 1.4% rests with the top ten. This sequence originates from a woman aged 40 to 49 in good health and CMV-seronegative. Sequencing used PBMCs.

The CDR3 loop reads CASSSSRVSRETQYF. CDR3 nucleotides: TGTGCCAGCAGCTCCTCCAGGGTCAGCAGAGAGACCCAGTACTTC. V and J are TRBV11-3 and TRBJ2-5; a weak D match, TRBD1 (5 bases). The CDR3 loop spans 15 amino acids. Deletions cut 4 bases from V and 4 bases from J, with 16 bases between. Germline V gives CDR1 SGHNT, CDR2 YENEEA.